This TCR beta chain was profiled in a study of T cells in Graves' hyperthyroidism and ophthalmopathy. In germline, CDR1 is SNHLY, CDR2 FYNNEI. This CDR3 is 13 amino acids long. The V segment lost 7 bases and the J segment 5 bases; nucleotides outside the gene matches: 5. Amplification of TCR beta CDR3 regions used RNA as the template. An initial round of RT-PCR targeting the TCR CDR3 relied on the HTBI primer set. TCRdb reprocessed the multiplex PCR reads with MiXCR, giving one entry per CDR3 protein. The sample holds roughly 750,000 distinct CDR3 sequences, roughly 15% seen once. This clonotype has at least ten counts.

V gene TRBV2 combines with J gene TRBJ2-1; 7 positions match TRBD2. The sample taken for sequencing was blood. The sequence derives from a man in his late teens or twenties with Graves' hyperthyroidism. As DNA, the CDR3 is TGTGCCAGCAAGGTGGGAGGGCACAATGAGCAGTTCTTC. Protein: CASKVGGHNEQFF. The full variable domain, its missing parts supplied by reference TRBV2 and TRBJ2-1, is EPEVTQTPSHQVTQMGQEVILRCVPISNHLYFYWYRQILGQKVEFLVSFYNNEISEKSEIFDDQFSVERPDGSNFTLKIRSTKLEDSAMYFCASKVGGHNEQFFGPGTRLTVL.